This TCR beta chain was identified during a study of vaccination and CD4 T cells after COVID-19. Background on the study: Participants were vaccinated with two doses, given as either BNT162b2 or mRNA-1273 vaccine. No peptide, an HIV-1 Nef pool, or a CEFX pool was what each control culture received. Whole-study results and caveats: There was no significant change from about 22 to 38 median reactive clonotypes. Spike mono-reactivity was found in 304 of 307 vaccine-specific clones from convalescent patients.

As regards this clonotype: No antigen is known for it.

Treatment defined: roughly 10-day PBMC culture with coronavirus spike peptide pools or control peptides (ViraFEST assay). Cultured CD4+ T cells had their DNA profiled by the Oncomine TCR Beta short-read assay. Via MiXCR, TCRdb re-called the PCR reads, giving one row per CDR3 protein. The sample has 15,000 to 20,000 distinct CDR3 sequences; 31% are singletons. The V end lost 1 base, the J end lost 5 bases, and 14 bases lay between the germline ends. CDR1 is SGHVS, CDR2 FNYEAQ, per germline. The CDR3 loop spans 15 amino acids. The sample was cultured CD4+ T cells from blood. V gene TRBV7-6 combines with J gene TRBJ2-5; no definite D call. The clonotype was recovered from a human donor with COVID-19. DNA for the CDR3: TGTGCCAGCAGCTTAGAGGGAAGTGGATGGGAGACCCAGTACTTC. Its protein product is CASSLEGSGWETQYF.